These 27 T cell receptor beta chains were all obtained from the same sample, sequenced in a study of control samples from healthy donors and cancer patients. TCRdb's copy holds only in-frame clones and misses some; the assay was immunoSEQ multiplex PCR. The data contain approximately 150,000 clones, about 90% of them singletons. The specimen was blood. These receptors all stem from a man in his late teens or twenties in good health.

The chain uses TRBV27 and TRBJ1-5; D is uncertain. CDR3 length: 17 residues. Trimming removed 0 bases at V and 0 bases at J, with 12 bases between. Germline V CDR1 and CDR2: MNHEY, SMNVEV (reference sequence). The CDR3 bases are TGTGCCAGCAGTTTATCGGCAGGACCTTATAGCAATCAGCCCCAGCATTTT. This encodes CASSLSAGPYSNQPQHF.

The chain uses TRBV28 and TRBJ2-2; D possibly uses TRBD1 or TRBD2 (5 bases each). Trimming removed 4 bases from V and 6 bases from J, with 12 bases in between. Germline V gene lookup returns CDR1 MDHEN and CDR2 SYDVKM. CDR3 length: 14 amino acids. The CDR3 DNA reads as TGTGCCAGCAGTTACTCTCGGGGCCCCGGGGAGCTGTTTTTT. The encoded protein is CASSYSRGPGELFF.

This chain joins TRBV7-9 and TRBJ2-3; D possibly corresponds to TRBD1 (5 bases). The V gene's germline CDR1 is SEHNR and CDR2 FQNEAQ (reference sequence). The CDR3 runs 19 residues. Between the trimmed V and J ends, which lost 1 base and 5 bases, there was a span of 25 bases. The chain's CDR3 is CASSLVPVGEFDLGDTQYF. DNA for the CDR3: TGTGCCAGCAGCTTAGTCCCGGTAGGGGAATTTGACTTGGGAGATACGCAGTATTTT.

The chain has TRBV19 and TRBJ1-3; D possibly corresponds to TRBD1 (6 bases). This CDR3 is 12 amino acids long. The germline V gene has CDR1 LNHDA and CDR2 SQIVND (reference sequence). V lost 9 bases and J lost 9, with 15 bases in between. The CDR3 bases are TGTGCCAGCAAACAGGGTTCCGGCACCATATATTTT. This gives the protein CASKQGSGTIYF.

This clone has only one observation. The chain recombines TRBV23-1 with TRBJ1-1, with 7 bases lining up with TRBD1. TRBV23-1 is labeled an ORF, and its function is uncertain. J lost 1 base, V lost 2 bases, and 13 bases had no gene match. This CDR3 region has 18 residues. The CDR3 coding sequence is TGCGCCAGCAGTCAAAATCGTAGGCCCAGGGGGAAGAACACTGAAGCTTTCTTT. Translating gives CASSQNRRPRGKNTEAFF.

V usage is TRBV19 and J usage is TRBJ1-4; 7 bases are shared with TRBD1. From germline, CDR1 is LNHDA and CDR2 SQIVND (reference sequence). This CDR3 contains 14 residues. Trimming removed 3 bases from V and 8 bases from J; junction bases left unmatched: 6. CDR3 sequence (DNA): TGTGCCAGTAGTATTCGAGGGGGCCGGGAAAAACTGTTTTTT. This encodes CASSIRGGREKLFF. Drawing the rest from reference TRBV19 and TRBJ1-4, the complete variable domain is DGGITQSPKYLFRKEGQNVTLSCEQNLNHDAMYWYRQDPGQGLRLIYYSQIVNDFQKGDIAEGYSVSREKKESFPLTVTSAQKNPTAFYLCASSIRGGREKLFFGSGTQLSVL.

The rearrangement joins TRBV29-1 to TRBJ1-2; D is unclear. Trimming shortened V by 0 bases and J by 3 bases, and 11 bases separated the two germline ends. The CDR3 covers 14 residues. CDR1 is SQVTM, CDR2 ANQGSEA, per germline. The chain's CDR3 is CSVEDPPGYYGYTF. DNA for the CDR3: TGCAGCGTTGAAGATCCCCCCGGCTACTATGGCTACACCTTC.

This chain connects TRBV7-8 to TRBJ2-2; D perhaps matches TRBD2 (5 bases). Germline CDR1 is SGHVS and CDR2 is FQNEAQ. CDR3 length equals 17 residues. Trimming removed 2 bases from V and 6 bases from J, with 19 bases in between. The CDR3 loop is CASSLYPGSELPGELFF. The DNA of the CDR3 is TGTGCCAGCAGCTTATACCCGGGATCCGAATTACCCGGGGAGCTGTTTTTT.

V gene TRBV5-6 combines with J gene TRBJ1-2; the D is unclear. Trimming took off 0 bases at V and 3 bases at J, with 6 bases between the two ends. Germline CDR1 SGHDT, CDR2 YYEEEE. The CDR3 consists of 13 residues. The CDR3 nucleotides are TGTGCCAGCAGCTTGGGCGGGGACTATGGCTACACCTTC. This translates into CASSLGGDYGYTF.

This chain uses TRBV19 with TRBJ1-4; tentative D call: TRBD1 (5 bases). CDR3 length: 15 residues. Germline V gives CDR1 LNHDA, CDR2 SQIVND (reference sequence). V was pared by 4 bases and J by 5 bases, with 14 bases between. The CDR3, as DNA: TGTGCCAGTAGTACCGCAGGGTCCCGGAATGAAAAACTGTTTTTT. Translation: CASSTAGSRNEKLFF.

In its sample, this clone was seen once. The chain combines TRBV12-3 or TRBV12-4 with TRBJ1-5; no definite D call. Trimming removed 6 bases at V and 6 bases at J, with 9 bases between. The length of the CDR3 is 12 residues. The CDR3 region has the DNA TGTGCCAGCAGCCCTTTGGGTCAGCCCCAGCATTTT. This translates into CASSPLGQPQHF.

CDR3 loop: CASEPSSDRERKLFF. DNA for the CDR3: TGCGCCAGCGAACCCTCCTCGGACAGGGAAAGGAAACTGTTTTTT. The chain is built from TRBV4-1 and TRBJ1-4; 8 nucleotides align to TRBD1. The CDR3 consists of 15 residues. With 8 bases clipped from V and 11 bases from J, the junction kept 16 bases outside the gene matches. Germline-derived CDR1 and CDR2 are MGHRA and YSYEKL.

This clone was detected once. The CDR3 protein is CASSNHRGNTEAFF. CDR3 nucleotide sequence: TGTGCCAGCAGCAATCACAGGGGTAACACTGAAGCTTTCTTT. The rearrangement links TRBV27 to TRBJ1-1; TRBD1 aligns across 7 bases. Germline trimming cut 6 bases from V and 2 bases from J; bases unmatched to any gene: 6. Germline V gene lookup returns CDR1 MNHEY and CDR2 SMNVEV (reference sequence). The CDR3 totals 14 residues.

This rearrangement joins TRBV18 to TRBJ2-7; unclear D gene. Germline assignment: CDR1 KGHSH and CDR2 LQKENI. This CDR3 comprises 15 residues. The V gene lost 2 bases and the J gene lost 3 bases, with 14 bases spanning the gap. DNA of the CDR3: TGTGCCAGCTCACCAACGGCAAGGGCAGTCTACGAGCAGTACTTC. This sequence encodes CASSPTARAVYEQYF. The variable domain in full, completed from reference TRBV18 and TRBJ2-7, reads NAGVMQNPRHLVRRRGQEARLRCSPMKGHSHVYWYRQLPEEGLKFMVYLQKENIIDESGMPKERFSAEFPKEGPSILRIQQVVRGDSAAYFCASSPTARAVYEQYFGPGTRLTVT.

Here the CDR3 DNA reads TGTGCCAGCAGCCTGAATGGGGCTCATGGCTACACCTTC. This translates into CASSLNGAHGYTF. V usage is TRBV27 and J usage is TRBJ1-2; weak D call: TRBD1 (5 bases). Between the trimmed V and J ends, which lost 6 bases and 6 bases, there was a span of 14 bases. The CDR3 sequence is 13 residues long. CDR1 MNHEY and CDR2 SMNVEV come from the germline V gene (reference sequence).

This clone appeared once. The V gene is TRBV28, the J gene TRBJ1-5, with a possible D match to TRBD1 (5 bases). Germline assignment: CDR1 MDHEN and CDR2 SYDVKM. The CDR3 spans 16 residues. V was trimmed by 10 bases and J by 1 base, leaving 20 bases between them. CDR3 residues: CAINPGRRGSNQPQHF. The CDR3 DNA reads as TGTGCCATCAACCCCGGGAGACGGGGGAGCAATCAGCCCCAGCATTTT.

The CDR3 loop reads CASSLGGTGANVLTF. The DNA for the CDR3 is TGTGCCAGCAGTTTAGGAGGGACTGGGGCCAACGTCCTGACTTTC. The V gene is TRBV27, the J gene TRBJ2-6; perhaps TRBD2 as D (6 bases). V was clipped by 2 bases and J by 2 bases, with 7 bases between them. This CDR3 has 15 amino acids. Germline V lookup: CDR1 MNHEY, CDR2 SMNVEV (reference sequence).

This clone has more than one count but fewer than ten. The chain recombines TRBV2 with TRBJ1-1, with TRBD1 matching over 8 bases. Germline trimming cut 11 bases from V and 3 bases from J; bases unmatched to any gene: 5. This CDR3 is 12 amino acids long. CDR1 and CDR2 from the germline V gene are SNHLY and FYNNEI. In DNA, the CDR3 is TGTGCCGGAATACAGGGGGACACTGAAGCTTTCTTT. It codes for CAGIQGDTEAFF.

J is TRBJ2-2 and V is TRBV7-2; no definite D call. The V end was cut by 2 bases, the J end by 4 bases, with 11 bases between. CDR1 and CDR2 from the germline V gene are SGHTA and FQGNSA. CDR3 length equals 15 residues. DNA for the CDR3: TGTGCCAGCAGCTTACAATCAGTGGGCACCGGGGAGCTGTTTTTT. It yields the protein CASSLQSVGTGELFF.

The gene calls are TRBV28 and TRBJ1-5, with 8 bases aligning to TRBD1. The ends lost 6 bases at V and 6 bases at J; junction bases unmatched: 7. Per germline, CDR1 MDHEN and CDR2 SYDVKM. This CDR3 spans 14 amino acids. The CDR3 protein is CASSMDREGQPQHF. The DNA of the CDR3 is TGTGCCAGCAGCATGGACAGGGAAGGTCAGCCCCAGCATTTT.

As to this clone: The sample contains more than one DNA sequence encoding this CDR3. V is TRBV7-2 and J is TRBJ2-5; 15 bases line up with TRBD2. This CDR3 comprises 16 residues. Losses at the gene ends were 5 bases for V and 4 bases for J; bases not matched to a gene: 5. Germline CDR1 reads SGHTA; CDR2 reads FQGNSA. CDR3 region: CASSLRTSGGAETQYF. DNA for the CDR3: TGTGCCAGCAGCCTAAGGACTAGCGGGGGGGCAGAGACCCAGTACTTC.

This chain joins TRBV5-1 and TRBJ2-5; 9 bases are a match to TRBD2. CDR3 length: 16 amino acids. Germline V gives CDR1 SGHRS, CDR2 YFSETQ. After removal of 0 bases from V and 2 bases from J, the junction contained 5 bases not matched to a gene. The CDR3 is CASSLVPSGAQETQYF. CDR3 nucleotide sequence: TGCGCCAGCAGCTTGGTACCTAGCGGGGCTCAAGAGACCCAGTACTTC.

The chain carries TRBV6-5 and TRBJ2-1; 12 bases are a match to TRBD1. J lost 3 bases, V lost 9 bases, and 3 bases had no gene match. CDR3 size: 14 residues. CDR1 and CDR2 from the germline V gene are MNHEY and SVGAGI. In DNA form, the CDR3 reads TGTGCCAGTGGGGACAGGGGGCTCTACAATGAGCAGTTCTTC. This encodes CASGDRGLYNEQFF.

J is TRBJ1-1 and V is TRBV5-1; D is perhaps TRBD1 (6 bases). The germline gives CDR1 SGHRS, CDR2 YFSETQ. The CDR3 loop spans 13 amino acids. V lost 5 bases and J lost 5, with 13 bases in between. CDR3 in amino acids: CASSITGRTEAFF. For the CDR3, the DNA is TGCGCCAGCAGTATAACAGGGAGGACTGAAGCTTTCTTT.

The chain carries TRBV5-5 and TRBJ1-4; the match to TRBD1 covers 9 bases. V was pared by 4 bases and J by 7 bases, with 11 bases of the junction left unmatched. Germline-derived CDR1 and CDR2 are SGHKS and YYEKEE (reference sequence). The CDR3 runs to 16 residues. The CDR3 bases are TGTGCCAGCAGCCATCCGGGACAGGGAGCAGCTGAAAAACTGTTTTTT. Encoded protein: CASSHPGQGAAEKLFF. Looking up the rest from reference TRBV5-5 and TRBJ1-4 gives the full variable domain: DAGVTQSPTHLIKTRGQQVTLRCSPISGHKSVSWYQQVLGQGPQFIFQYYEKEERGRGNFPDRFSARQFPNYSSELNVNALLLGDSALYLCASSHPGQGAAEKLFFGSGTQLSVL.

The chain carries TRBV3-1 (or the pseudogene TRBV3-2) and TRBJ2-7; tentative D call: TRBD1 (5 bases). V was clipped by 0 bases and J by 8 bases, with 14 bases between them. This CDR3 comprises 14 residues. Germline V gene lookup returns CDR1 LGHDT and CDR2 YNNKEL (reference sequence). This CDR3 reads CASSQDRALQKQYF. CDR3 in DNA: TGTGCCAGCAGCCAAGACAGGGCCCTACAAAAGCAGTACTTC.

A few counts support this clone. The chain recombines TRBV7-2 with TRBJ2-7; no clear D. CDR1 and CDR2 (germline): SGHTA, FQGNSA. This CDR3 contains 13 residues. V was clipped by 0 bases and J by 3 bases, with 6 bases between them. This CDR3 reads CASSLAQLYEQYF. The DNA for the CDR3 is TGTGCCAGCAGCTTAGCGCAACTCTACGAGCAGTACTTC.